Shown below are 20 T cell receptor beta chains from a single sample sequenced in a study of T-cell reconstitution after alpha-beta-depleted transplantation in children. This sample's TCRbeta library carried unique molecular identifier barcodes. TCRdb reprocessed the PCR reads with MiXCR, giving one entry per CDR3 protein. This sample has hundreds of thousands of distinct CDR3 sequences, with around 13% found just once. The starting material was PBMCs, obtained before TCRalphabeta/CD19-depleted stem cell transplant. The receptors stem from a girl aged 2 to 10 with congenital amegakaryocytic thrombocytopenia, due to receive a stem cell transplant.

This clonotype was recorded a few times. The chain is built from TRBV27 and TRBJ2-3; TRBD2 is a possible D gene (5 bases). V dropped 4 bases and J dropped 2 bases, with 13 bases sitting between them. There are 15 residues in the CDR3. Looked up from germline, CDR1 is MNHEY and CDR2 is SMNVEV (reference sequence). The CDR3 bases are TGTGCCAGCAGTTCTCTCGGGAAGCACACAGATACGCAGTATTTT. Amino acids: CASSSLGKHTDTQYF.

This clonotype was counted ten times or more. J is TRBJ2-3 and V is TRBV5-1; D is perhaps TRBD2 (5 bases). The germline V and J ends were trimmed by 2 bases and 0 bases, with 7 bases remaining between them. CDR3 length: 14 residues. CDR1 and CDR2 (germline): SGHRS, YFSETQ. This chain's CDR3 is CASSFGESTDTQYF. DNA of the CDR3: TGCGCCAGCAGCTTTGGGGAGAGCACAGATACGCAGTATTTT.

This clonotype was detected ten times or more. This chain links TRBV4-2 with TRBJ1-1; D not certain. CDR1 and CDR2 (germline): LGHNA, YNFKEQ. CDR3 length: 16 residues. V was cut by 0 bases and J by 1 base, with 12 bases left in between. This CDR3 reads CASSQELAGGNTEAFF. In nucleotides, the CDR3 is TGTGCCAGCAGCCAAGAATTGGCGGGTGGGAACACTGAAGCTTTCTTT.

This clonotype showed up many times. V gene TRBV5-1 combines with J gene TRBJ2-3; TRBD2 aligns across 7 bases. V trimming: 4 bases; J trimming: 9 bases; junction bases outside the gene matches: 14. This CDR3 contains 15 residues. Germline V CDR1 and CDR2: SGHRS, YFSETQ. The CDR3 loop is CASSVTATSVRTQYF. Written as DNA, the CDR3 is TGCGCCAGCAGCGTAACGGCCACTAGCGTTCGCACGCAGTATTTT.

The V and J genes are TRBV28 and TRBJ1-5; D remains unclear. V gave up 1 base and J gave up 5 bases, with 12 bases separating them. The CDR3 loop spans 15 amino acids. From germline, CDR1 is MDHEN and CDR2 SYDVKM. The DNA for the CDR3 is TGTGCCAGCAGTTTATACAAAGGGTGCGATCAGCCCCAGCATTTT. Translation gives CASSLYKGCDQPQHF. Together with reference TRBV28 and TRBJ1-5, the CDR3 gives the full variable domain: DVKVTQSSRYLVKRTGEKVFLECVQDMDHENMFWYRQDPGLGLRLIYFSYDVKMKEKGDIPEGYSVSREKKERFSLILESASTNQTSMYLCASSLYKGCDQPQHFGDGTRLSIL.

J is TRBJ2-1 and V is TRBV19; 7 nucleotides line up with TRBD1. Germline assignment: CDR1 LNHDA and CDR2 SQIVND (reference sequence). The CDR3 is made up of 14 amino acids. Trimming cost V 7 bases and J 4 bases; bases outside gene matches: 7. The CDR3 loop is CASKEGQTYNEQFF. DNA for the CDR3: TGTGCCAGTAAAGAGGGACAGACTTACAATGAGCAGTTCTTC.

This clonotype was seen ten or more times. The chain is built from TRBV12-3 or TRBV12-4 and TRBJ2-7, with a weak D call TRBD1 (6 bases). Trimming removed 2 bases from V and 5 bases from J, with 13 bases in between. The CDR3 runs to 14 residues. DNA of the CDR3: TGTGCCAGCAGTTTATACAGGGATCAGAACGAGCAGTACTTC. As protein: CASSLYRDQNEQYF.

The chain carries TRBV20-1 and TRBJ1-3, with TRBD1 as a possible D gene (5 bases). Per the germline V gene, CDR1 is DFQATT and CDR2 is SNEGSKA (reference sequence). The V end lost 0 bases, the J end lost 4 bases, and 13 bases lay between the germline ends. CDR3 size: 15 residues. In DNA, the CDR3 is TGCAGTGCTAGAGATTGGGGGGGTTCAGGAAACACCATATATTTT. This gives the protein CSARDWGGSGNTIYF.

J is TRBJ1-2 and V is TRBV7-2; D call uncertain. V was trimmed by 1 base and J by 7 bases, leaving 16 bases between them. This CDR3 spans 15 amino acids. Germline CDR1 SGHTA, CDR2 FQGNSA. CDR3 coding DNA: TGTGCCAGCAGCTTAGTGCAGGATCTTCTTACTGGCTACACCTTC. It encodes CASSLVQDLLTGYTF.

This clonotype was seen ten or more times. The CDR3 nucleotides are TGCGCCAGCAGCTTTGGATACCGAGCACGGGAGCAGTTCTTC. This sequence encodes CASSFGYRAREQFF. The chain uses TRBV5-1 and TRBJ2-1; D unresolved. Germline CDR1 and CDR2: SGHRS and YFSETQ. Deletions cut 2 bases from V and 10 bases from J, with 16 bases between. This CDR3 has 14 residues.

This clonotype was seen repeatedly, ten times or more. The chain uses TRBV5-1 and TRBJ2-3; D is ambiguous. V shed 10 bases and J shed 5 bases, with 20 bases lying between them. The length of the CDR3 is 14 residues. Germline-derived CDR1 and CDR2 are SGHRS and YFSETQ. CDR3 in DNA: TGCGCCTCCTCGGGCCTGGGCGATTTAGATACGCAGTATTTT. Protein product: CASSGLGDLDTQYF.

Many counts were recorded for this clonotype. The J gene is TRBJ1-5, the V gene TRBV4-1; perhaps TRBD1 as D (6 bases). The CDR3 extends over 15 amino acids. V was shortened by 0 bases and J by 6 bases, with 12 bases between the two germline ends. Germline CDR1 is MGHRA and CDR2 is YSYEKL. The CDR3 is CASSQDTGYGQPQHF. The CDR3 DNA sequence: TGCGCCAGCAGCCAAGATACAGGGTACGGTCAGCCCCAGCATTTT.

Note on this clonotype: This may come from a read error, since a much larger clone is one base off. The chain's CDR3 is CSAGSGPDGYTF. CDR3 bases: TGCAGTGCTGGTTCAGGACCCGATGGCTACACCTTC. The chain is built from TRBV20-1 and TRBJ1-2; D remains unclear. Trimming pared 5 bases from V and 6 bases from J, leaving 13 bases between. Germline CDR1 and CDR2: DFQATT and SNEGSKA (reference sequence). The CDR3 extends over 12 amino acids.

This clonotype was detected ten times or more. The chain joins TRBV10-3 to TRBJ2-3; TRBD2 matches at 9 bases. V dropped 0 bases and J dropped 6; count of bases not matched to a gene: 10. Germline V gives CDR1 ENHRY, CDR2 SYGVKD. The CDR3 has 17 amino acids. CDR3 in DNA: TGTGCCATCAGTGAGTCGATTCTTAGCGGGAGCGCCGATACGCAGTATTTT. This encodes CAISESILSGSADTQYF.

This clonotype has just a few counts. The CDR3 sequence: CASGTGVFNEQFF. The CDR3 DNA reads TGTGCCAGCGGGACAGGGGTCTTCAATGAGCAGTTCTTC. V and J are TRBV2 and TRBJ2-1; 10 bases agree with TRBD1. J was trimmed by 6 bases and V by 8 bases; bases with no gene match: 4. Germline V gene data show CDR1 as SNHLY and CDR2 as FYNNEI. The CDR3 runs 13 residues.

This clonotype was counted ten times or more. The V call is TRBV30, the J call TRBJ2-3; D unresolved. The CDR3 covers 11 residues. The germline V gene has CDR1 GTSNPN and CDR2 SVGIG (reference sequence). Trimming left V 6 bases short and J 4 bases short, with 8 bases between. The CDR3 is CACAPSDTQYF. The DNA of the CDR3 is TGTGCCTGCGCCCCATCAGATACGCAGTATTTT.

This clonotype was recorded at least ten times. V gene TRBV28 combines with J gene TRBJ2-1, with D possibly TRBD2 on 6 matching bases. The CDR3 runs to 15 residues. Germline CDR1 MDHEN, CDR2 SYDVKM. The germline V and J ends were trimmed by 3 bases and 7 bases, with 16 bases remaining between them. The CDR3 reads CASSFLALGENEQFF. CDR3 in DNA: TGTGCCAGCAGTTTCCTAGCGTTGGGTGAGAATGAGCAGTTCTTC.

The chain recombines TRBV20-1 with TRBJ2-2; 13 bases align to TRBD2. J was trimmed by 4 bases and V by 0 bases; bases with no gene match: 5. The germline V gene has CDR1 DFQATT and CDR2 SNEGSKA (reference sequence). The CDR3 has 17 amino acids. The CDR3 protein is CSARDWTSGSSTGELFF. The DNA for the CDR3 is TGCAGTGCTAGAGATTGGACTAGCGGGAGTAGCACCGGGGAGCTGTTTTTT.

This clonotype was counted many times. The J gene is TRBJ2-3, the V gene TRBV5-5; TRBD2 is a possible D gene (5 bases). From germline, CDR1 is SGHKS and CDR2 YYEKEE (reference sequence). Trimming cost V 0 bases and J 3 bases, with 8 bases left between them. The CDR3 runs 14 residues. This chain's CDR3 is CASSLGWRTDTQYF. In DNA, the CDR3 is TGTGCCAGCAGCTTGGGCTGGAGGACAGATACGCAGTATTTT. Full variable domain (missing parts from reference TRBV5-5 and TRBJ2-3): DAGVTQSPTHLIKTRGQQVTLRCSPISGHKSVSWYQQVLGQGPQFIFQYYEKEERGRGNFPDRFSARQFPNYSSELNVNALLLGDSALYLCASSLGWRTDTQYFGPGTRLTVL.

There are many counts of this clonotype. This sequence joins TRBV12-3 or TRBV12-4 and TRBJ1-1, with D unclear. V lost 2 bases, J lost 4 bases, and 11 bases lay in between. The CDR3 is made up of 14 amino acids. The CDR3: CASSLPGRTTEAFF. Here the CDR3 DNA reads TGTGCCAGCAGTTTACCCGGGAGGACCACTGAAGCTTTCTTT.